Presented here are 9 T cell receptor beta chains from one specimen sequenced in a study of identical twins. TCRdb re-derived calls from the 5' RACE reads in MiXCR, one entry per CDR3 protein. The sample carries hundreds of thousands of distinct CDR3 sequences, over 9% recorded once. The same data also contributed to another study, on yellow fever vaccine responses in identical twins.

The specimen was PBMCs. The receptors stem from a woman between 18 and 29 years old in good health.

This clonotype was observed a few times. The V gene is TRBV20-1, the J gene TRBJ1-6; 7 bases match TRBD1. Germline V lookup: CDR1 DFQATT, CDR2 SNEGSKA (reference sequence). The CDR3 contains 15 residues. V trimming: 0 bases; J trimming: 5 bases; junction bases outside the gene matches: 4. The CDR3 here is CSAREGGTDNSPLHF. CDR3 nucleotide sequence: TGCAGTGCTAGAGAGGGGGGGACAGATAATTCACCCCTCCACTTT.

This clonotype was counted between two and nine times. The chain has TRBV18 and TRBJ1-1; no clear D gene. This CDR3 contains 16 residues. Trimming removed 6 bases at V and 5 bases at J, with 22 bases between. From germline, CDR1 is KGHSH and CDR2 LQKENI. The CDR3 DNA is TGTGCCAGCTCGGGAGTTGGCGGACTGAAGGGAACTGAAGCTTTCTTT. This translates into CASSGVGGLKGTEAFF.

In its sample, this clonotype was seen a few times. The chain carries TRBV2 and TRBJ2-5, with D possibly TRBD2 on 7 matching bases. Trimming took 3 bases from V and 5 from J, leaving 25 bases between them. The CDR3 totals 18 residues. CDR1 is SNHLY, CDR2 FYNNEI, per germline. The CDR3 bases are TGTGCCAGCAGTGACGGGAGGACCCGGGCAGGGGCGGTGGAGACCCAGTACTTC. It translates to CASSDGRTRAGAVETQYF.

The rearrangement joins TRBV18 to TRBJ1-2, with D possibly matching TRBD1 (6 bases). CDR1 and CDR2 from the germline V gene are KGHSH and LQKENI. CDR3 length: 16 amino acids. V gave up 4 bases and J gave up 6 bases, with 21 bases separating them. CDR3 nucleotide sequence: TGTGCCAGCTCACTACAGGCGGGGGCGCAATCCCATGGCTACACCTTC. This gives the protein CASSLQAGAQSHGYTF.

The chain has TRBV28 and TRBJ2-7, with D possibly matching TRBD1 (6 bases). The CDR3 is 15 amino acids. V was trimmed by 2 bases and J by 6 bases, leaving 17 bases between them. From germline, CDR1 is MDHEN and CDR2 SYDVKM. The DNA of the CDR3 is TGTGCCAGCAGTTTAAGGGGGAGTCTTTCGGCCGAGCAGTACTTC. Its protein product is CASSLRGSLSAEQYF.

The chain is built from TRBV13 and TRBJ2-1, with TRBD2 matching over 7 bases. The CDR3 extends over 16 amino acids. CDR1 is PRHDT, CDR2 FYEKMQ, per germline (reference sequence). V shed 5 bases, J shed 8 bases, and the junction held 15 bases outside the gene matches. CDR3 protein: CASSPHLAGRGYEQFF. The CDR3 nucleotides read TGTGCCAGCAGCCCTCACTTAGCGGGCCGAGGGTATGAGCAGTTCTTC.

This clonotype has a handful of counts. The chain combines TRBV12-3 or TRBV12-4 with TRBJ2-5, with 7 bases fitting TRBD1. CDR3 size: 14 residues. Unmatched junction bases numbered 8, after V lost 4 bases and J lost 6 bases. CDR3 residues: CASSSTTGRQTQYF. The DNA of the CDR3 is TGTGCCAGCAGTTCGACGACAGGGAGACAGACCCAGTACTTC.

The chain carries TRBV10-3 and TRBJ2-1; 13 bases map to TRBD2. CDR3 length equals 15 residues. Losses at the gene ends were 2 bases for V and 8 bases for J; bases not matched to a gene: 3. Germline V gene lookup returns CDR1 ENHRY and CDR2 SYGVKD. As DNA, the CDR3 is TGTGCCATCAGTGAGGGACTAGCGGGGGACGATGAGCAGTTCTTC. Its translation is CAISEGLAGDDEQFF.

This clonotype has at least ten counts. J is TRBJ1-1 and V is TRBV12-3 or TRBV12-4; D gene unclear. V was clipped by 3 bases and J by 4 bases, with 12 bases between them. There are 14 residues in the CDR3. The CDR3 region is CASSLNGLSTEAFF. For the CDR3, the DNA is TGTGCCAGCAGTTTGAACGGCTTATCCACTGAAGCTTTCTTT.